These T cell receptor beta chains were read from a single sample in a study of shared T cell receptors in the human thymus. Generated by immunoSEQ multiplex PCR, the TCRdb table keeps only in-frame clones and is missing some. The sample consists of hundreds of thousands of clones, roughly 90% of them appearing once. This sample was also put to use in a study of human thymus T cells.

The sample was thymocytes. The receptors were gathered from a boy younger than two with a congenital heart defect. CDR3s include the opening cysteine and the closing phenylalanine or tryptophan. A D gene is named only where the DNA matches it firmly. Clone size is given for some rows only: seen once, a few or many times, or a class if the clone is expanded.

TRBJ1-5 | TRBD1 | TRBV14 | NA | CASSPGQGNQPQHF | TGTGCCAGCAGTCCAGGACAGGGCAATCAGCCCCAGCATTTT
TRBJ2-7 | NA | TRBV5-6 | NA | CASSGRGGPYEQYF | TGTGCCAGCAGCGGGAGAGGAGGGCCCTACGAGCAGTACTTC
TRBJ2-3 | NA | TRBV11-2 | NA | CASSLPSKGTQYF | TGTGCCAGCAGCTTACCTAGCAAGGGCACGCAGTATTTT
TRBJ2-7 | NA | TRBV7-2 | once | CASSLAQVSSYEQYF | TGTGCCAGCAGCTTGGCGCAGGTGAGCTCCTACGAGCAGTACTTC
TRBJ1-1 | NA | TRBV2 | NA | CASSEGRGGSGTEAFF | TGTGCCAGCAGTGAAGGGCGGGGGGGATCGGGCACTGAAGCTTTCTTT
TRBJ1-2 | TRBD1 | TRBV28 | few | CASSLAIGGNGYTF | TGTGCCAGCAGTTTAGCTATAGGGGGCAATGGCTACACCTTC
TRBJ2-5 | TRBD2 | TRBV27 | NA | CASSPRLAGIPQETQYF | TGTGCCAGCAGTCCCAGACTAGCGGGAATACCTCAAGAGACCCAGTACTTC
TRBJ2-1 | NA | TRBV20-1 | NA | CSARSVHEQFF | TGCAGTGCTAGGAGCGTCCATGAGCAGTTCTTC
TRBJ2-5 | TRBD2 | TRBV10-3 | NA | CAISDLAGARETQYF | TGTGCCATCAGTGATCTAGCGGGAGCGCGGGAGACCCAGTACTTC
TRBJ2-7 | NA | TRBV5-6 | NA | CASTPSGTPDDEQYF | TGTGCCAGCACCCCCTCCGGGACACCCGACGACGAGCAGTACTTC
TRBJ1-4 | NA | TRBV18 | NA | CASSPTVGGEKLFF | TGTGCCAGCTCACCGACGGTCGGGGGTGAAAAACTGTTTTTT
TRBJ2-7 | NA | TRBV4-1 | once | CASSQAAQGIHEQYF | TGCGCCAGCAGCCAAGCTGCACAGGGTATCCACGAGCAGTACTTC
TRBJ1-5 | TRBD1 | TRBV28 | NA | CASSPTGDDTQPQHF | TGTGCCAGCAGCCCGACAGGGGATGATACTCAGCCCCAGCATTTT
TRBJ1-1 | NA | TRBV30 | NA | CAWLRGTEAFF | TGTGCCTGGCTAAGGGGGACTGAAGCTTTCTTT
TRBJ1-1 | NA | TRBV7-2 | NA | CASSLAGTMNTEAFF | TGTGCCAGCAGCTTAGCCGGAACTATGAACACTGAAGCTTTCTTT
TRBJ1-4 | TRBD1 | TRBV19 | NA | CASTHRTGDEKLFF | TGTGCCAGTACCCACCGGACAGGGGATGAAAAACTGTTTTTT
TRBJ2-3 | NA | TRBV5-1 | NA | CASSLVRGPGTDTQYF | TGCGCCAGCAGCTTGGTTCGGGGTCCAGGCACAGATACGCAGTATTTT